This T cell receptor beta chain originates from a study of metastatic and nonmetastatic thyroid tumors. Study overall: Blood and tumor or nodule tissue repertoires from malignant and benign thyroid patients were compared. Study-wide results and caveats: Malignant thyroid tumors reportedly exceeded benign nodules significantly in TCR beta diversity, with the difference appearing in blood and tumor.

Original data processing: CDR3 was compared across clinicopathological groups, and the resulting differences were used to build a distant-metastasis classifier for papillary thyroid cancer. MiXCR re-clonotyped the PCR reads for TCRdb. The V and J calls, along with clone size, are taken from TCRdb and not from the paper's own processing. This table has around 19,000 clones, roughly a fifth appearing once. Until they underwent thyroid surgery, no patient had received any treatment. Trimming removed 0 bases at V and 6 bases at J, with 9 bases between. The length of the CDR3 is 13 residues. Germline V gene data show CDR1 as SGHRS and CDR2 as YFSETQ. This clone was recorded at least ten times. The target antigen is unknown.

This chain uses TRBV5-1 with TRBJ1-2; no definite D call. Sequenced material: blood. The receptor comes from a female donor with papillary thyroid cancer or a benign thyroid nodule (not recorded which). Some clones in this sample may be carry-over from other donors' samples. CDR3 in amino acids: CASSLVEEDGYTF. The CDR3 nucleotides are TGCGCCAGCAGCTTGGTTGAAGAGGATGGCTACACCTTC.